The entry below describes one T cell receptor (beta chain). What it binds is unknown. The data originate from a study of Ad26.COV2.S vaccination and SARS-CoV-2 variants. Study results and caveats: A substantial breadth of spike-specific CD8+ and CD4+ T cell responses after vaccination has been reported.

With V trimmed by 6 bases and J by 4 bases, 15 bases remained unmatched. CDR1 MDHEN and CDR2 SYDVKM come from the germline V gene. The CDR3 is 17 residues long. TCRdb's copy holds only in-frame clones and misses some; the assay was immunoSEQ multiplex PCR. The sample contains nearly 95,000 clones, roughly 84% of which appear only once. This receptor was obtained from a human donor who had recovered from COVID-19. The sequencing here drew on peripheral blood, taken after recovery from COVID-19. This sequence joins TRBV28 and TRBJ2-1, with 7 bases matching TRBD1. CDR3 nucleotide sequence: TGTGCCAGCAGGGTCCGAGGGGGCCCAGGGTCTTACAATGAGCAGTTCTTC. Translating it yields CASRVRGGPGSYNEQFF. Full variable domain (rest looked up from reference TRBV28 and TRBJ2-1): DVKVTQSSRYLVKRTGEKVFLECVQDMDHENMFWYRQDPGLGLRLIYFSYDVKMKEKGDIPEGYSVSREKKERFSLILESASTNQTSMYLCASRVRGGPGSYNEQFFGPGTRLTVL.